The 7 T cell receptor beta chains listed next were all sequenced from one sample in a study of OX40 agonist ivuxolimab in advanced cancers. Measured with immunoSEQ multiplex PCR; TCRdb has only the in-frame clones, and not every one. Among roughly 70,000 clones, approximately 81% were seen once, and the ten largest hold approximately 0.68%. The sample in question was CD4+ or CD8+ T cells sorted from blood, obtained in a trial of the OX40 agonist ivuxolimab. These TCRs come from an adult with an advanced solid tumor such as melanoma, head and neck, liver or kidney cancer.

This rearrangement joins TRBV2 to TRBJ2-7; 12 bases map to TRBD2. V lost 6 bases to trimming and J lost 0 bases; unmatched junction nucleotides: 6. Looked up from germline, CDR1 is SNHLY and CDR2 is FYNNEI. This CDR3 region has 16 residues. The CDR3 sequence is CASRRTSGDNSYEQYF. CDR3 sequence (DNA): TGTGCCAGCAGGAGGACTAGCGGGGACAACTCCTACGAGCAGTACTTC.

CDR3 in amino acids: CASSLGQMTYEQYF. CDR3 nucleotide sequence: TGTGCCAGCAGCTTAGGACAGATGACCTACGAGCAGTACTTC. The rearrangement joins TRBV7-2 to TRBJ2-7; D may be TRBD1 (5 bases). There are 14 residues in the CDR3. V was pared by 1 base and J by 2 bases, with 9 bases between. Germline V lookup: CDR1 SGHTA, CDR2 FQGNSA. The full variable domain, rest sourced from reference TRBV7-2 and TRBJ2-7, is GAGVSQSPSNKVTEKGKDVELRCDPISGHTALYWYRQSLGQGLEFLIYFQGNSAPDKSGLPSDRFSAERTGGSVSTLTIQRTQQEDSAVYLCASSLGQMTYEQYFGPGTRLTVT.

CDR3 loop: CASSKSPDGKETQYF. In nucleotides, the CDR3 is TGTGCCAGCAGTAAATCCCCGGACGGAAAAGAGACCCAGTACTTC. This chain connects TRBV27 to TRBJ2-5; D call uncertain. V was pared by 5 bases and J by 3 bases, with 16 bases between. The CDR3 length is 15 residues. Germline V gives CDR1 MNHEY, CDR2 SMNVEV (reference sequence).

The chain joins TRBV6-5 to TRBJ2-2; D unresolved. V lost 4 bases and J 5 bases, leaving 14 bases between the germline ends. The CDR3 loop spans 15 amino acids. Germline-derived CDR1 and CDR2 are MNHEY and SVGAGI. The CDR3 bases are TGTGCCAGCAGTTCCACCGTCAAGGCTACCGGGGAGCTGTTTTTT. Translation gives CASSSTVKATGELFF.

The V and J genes are TRBV6-1 and TRBJ2-3, with 9 positions matching TRBD1. Germline V CDR1 and CDR2: MNHNS, SASEGT. Trimming took 6 bases from V and 6 from J; bases not matched to a gene: 4. This CDR3 region has 13 residues. This CDR3 reads CASRQGARDTQYF. In nucleotides, the CDR3 is TGTGCCAGCAGACAGGGGGCCAGGGATACGCAGTATTTT.

The chain joins TRBV7-2 to TRBJ2-3; 7 bases match TRBD2. Per the germline V gene, CDR1 is SGHTA and CDR2 is FQGNSA. The CDR3 runs to 15 residues. V was clipped by 1 base and J by 2 bases; unmatched bases: 3. CDR3: CASSLGLAATDTQYF. In nucleotides, the CDR3 is TGTGCCAGCAGCTTAGGGCTAGCGGCCACAGATACGCAGTATTTT. Using reference TRBV7-2 and TRBJ2-3 for the parts outside the CDR3, the full variable domain is GAGVSQSPSNKVTEKGKDVELRCDPISGHTALYWYRQSLGQGLEFLIYFQGNSAPDKSGLPSDRFSAERTGGSVSTLTIQRTQQEDSAVYLCASSLGLAATDTQYFGPGTRLTVL.

The V gene is TRBV7-3, the J gene TRBJ2-3; 10 positions match TRBD2. Losses at the gene ends were 8 bases for V and 5 bases for J; bases not matched to a gene: 7. CDR3 size: 14 residues. Germline CDR1 is SGHTA and CDR2 is FQGTGA. The CDR3 coding sequence is TGTGCCAGCGGAGCGGGGGGGCCTGTAGATACGCAGTATTTT. This codes for CASGAGGPVDTQYF.